This TCR beta chain was sequenced for a study of blood T cell repertoires in COVID-19. Study-level background: From the United States, Italy and Spain came samples of acute and convalescent COVID-19. PBMCs, B-cell-depleted T cells, or T cells provided the cDNA or gDNA that made up the material.

Original processing methods: Reference gene primer amplification yielded estimated nucleated cell counts. Produced via immunoSEQ multiplex PCR; TCRdb's table is partial and in-frame only. That table gives V, J and clone size, and the DNA gave D and trimming. The sample holds around 88,000 clones, 90% to 95% seen once. V gave up 6 bases and J gave up 4 bases; unmatched junction bases: 3. The germline V gene has CDR1 MDHEN and CDR2 SYDVKM. The CDR3 covers 13 residues. This chain links TRBV28 with TRBJ1-1, with 9 bases aligning to TRBD1. The sequencing sample was made of peripheral blood. This TCR was sampled from a man in his 60s with acute or convalescent COVID-19. CDR3 residues: CASSYRGLTEAFF. CDR3 nucleotides: TGTGCCAGCAGCTACAGGGGGCTCACTGAAGCTTTCTTT.